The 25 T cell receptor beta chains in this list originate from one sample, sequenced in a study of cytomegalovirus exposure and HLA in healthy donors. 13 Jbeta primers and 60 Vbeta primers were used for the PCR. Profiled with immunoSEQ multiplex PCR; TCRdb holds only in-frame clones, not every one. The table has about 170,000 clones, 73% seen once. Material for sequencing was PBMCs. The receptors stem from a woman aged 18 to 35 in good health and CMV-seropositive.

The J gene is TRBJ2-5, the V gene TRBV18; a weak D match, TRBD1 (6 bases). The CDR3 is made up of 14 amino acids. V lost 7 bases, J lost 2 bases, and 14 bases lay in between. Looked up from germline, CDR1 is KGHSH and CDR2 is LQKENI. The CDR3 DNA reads TGTGCCAGCTACACAGGGCTGAAACAAGAGACCCAGTACTTC. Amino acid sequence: CASYTGLKQETQYF.

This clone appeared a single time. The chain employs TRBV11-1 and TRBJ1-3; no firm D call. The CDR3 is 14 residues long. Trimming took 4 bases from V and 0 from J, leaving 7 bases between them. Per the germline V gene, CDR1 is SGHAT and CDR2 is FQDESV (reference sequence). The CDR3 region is CASSSRSSGNTIYF. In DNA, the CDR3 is TGTGCCAGCAGCTCGAGGTCCTCTGGAAACACCATATATTTT.

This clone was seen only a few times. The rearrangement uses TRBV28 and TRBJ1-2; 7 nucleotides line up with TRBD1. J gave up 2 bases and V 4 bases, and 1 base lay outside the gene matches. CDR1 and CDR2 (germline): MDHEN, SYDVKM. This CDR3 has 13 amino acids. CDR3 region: CASSSTGNYGYTF. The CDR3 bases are TGTGCCAGCAGTTCGACAGGGAACTATGGCTACACCTTC.

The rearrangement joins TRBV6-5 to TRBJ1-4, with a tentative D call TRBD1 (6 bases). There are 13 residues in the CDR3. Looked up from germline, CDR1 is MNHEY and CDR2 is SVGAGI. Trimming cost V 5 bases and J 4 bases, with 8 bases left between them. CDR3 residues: CASSSRGNEKLFF. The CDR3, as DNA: TGTGCCAGCAGTAGCAGGGGTAATGAAAAACTGTTTTTT.

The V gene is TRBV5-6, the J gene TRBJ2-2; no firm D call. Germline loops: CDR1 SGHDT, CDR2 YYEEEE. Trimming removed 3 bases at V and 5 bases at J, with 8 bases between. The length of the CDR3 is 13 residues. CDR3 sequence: CASSWSPTGELFF. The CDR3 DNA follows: TGTGCCAGCAGCTGGAGCCCGACCGGGGAGCTGTTTTTT.

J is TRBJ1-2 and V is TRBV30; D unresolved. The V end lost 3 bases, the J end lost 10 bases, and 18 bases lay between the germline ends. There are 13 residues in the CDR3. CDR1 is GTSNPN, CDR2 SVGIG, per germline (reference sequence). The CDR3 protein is CAWSPNPTTPYTF. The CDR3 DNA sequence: TGTGCCTGGAGCCCGAACCCGACAACGCCCTACACCTTC.

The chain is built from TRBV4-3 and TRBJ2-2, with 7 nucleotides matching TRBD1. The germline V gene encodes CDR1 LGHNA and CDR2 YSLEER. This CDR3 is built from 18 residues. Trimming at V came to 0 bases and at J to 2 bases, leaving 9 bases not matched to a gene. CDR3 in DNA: TGCGCCAGCAGCCAAGAAAACCCCGGGACAGATAACACCGGGGAGCTGTTTTTT. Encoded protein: CASSQENPGTDNTGELFF.

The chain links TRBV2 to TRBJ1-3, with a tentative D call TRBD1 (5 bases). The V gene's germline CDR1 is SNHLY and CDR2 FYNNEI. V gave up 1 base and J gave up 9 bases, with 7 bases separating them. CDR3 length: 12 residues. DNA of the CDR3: TGTGCCAGCAGTGAAGAACAGGTCACCATATATTTT. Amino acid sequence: CASSEEQVTIYF.

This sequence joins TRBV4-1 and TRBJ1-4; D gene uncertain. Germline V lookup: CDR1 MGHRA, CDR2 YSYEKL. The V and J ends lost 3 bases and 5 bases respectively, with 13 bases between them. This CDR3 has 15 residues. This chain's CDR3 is CASSQLSQLNEKLFF. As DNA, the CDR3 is TGCGCCAGCAGCCAGCTTTCCCAACTCAATGAAAAACTGTTTTTT.

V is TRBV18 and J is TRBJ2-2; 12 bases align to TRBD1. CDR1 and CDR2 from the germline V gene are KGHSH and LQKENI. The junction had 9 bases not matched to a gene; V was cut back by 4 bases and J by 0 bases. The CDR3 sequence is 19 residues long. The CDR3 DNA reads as TGTGCCAGCTCACTCGTACGGGACAGGGGGCGCCCGAACACCGGGGAGCTGTTTTTT. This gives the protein CASSLVRDRGRPNTGELFF.

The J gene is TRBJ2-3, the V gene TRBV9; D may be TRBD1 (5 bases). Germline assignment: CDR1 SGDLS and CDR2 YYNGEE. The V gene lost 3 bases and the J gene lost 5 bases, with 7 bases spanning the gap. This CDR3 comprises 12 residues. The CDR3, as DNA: TGTGCCAGCAGCGCCAGGGAAGATACGCAGTATTTT. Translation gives CASSAREDTQYF.

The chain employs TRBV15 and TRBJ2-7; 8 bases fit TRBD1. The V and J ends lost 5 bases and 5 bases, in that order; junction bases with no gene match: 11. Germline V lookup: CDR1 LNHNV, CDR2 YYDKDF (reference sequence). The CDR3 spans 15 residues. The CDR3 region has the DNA TGTGCCACCAGCGCGCGCCACCCAGGGGGCAACGAGCAGTACTTC. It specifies CATSARHPGGNEQYF.

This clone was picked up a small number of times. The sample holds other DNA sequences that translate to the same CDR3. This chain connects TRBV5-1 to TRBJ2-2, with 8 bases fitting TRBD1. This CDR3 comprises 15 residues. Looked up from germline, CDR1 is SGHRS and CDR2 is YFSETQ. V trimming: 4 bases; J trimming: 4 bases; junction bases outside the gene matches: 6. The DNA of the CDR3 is TGCGCCAGCAGCCCCGGGACAGGCAGCACCGGGGAGCTGTTTTTT. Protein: CASSPGTGSTGELFF.

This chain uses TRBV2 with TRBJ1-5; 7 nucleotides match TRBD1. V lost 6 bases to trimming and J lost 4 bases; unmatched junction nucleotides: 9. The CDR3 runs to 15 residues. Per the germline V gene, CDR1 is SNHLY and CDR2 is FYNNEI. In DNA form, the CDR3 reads TGTGCCAGCAGGACCGGGACAGACCTAAATCAGCCCCAGCATTTT. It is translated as CASRTGTDLNQPQHF.

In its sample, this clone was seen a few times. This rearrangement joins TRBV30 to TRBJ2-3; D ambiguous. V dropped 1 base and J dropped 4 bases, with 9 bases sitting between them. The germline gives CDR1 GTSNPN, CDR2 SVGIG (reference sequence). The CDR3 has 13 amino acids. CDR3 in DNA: TGTGCCTGGAGTGCATATGGCCCAGATACGCAGTATTTT. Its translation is CAWSAYGPDTQYF.

Here the CDR3 reads CASTLDRATNNQPQHF. The DNA for the CDR3 is TGTGCCAGCACCCTCGACAGGGCGACGAACAATCAGCCCCAGCATTTT. The chain uses TRBV28 and TRBJ1-5, with 7 bases lining up with TRBD1. The trim removed 7 bases at V and 3 bases at J, leaving 12 bases unmatched. Per germline, CDR1 MDHEN and CDR2 SYDVKM. This CDR3 has 16 residues.

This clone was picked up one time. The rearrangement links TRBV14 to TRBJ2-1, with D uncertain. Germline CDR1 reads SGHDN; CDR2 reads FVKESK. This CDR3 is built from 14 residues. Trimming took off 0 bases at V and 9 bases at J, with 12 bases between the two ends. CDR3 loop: CASSQDLLVGEQFF. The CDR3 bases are TGTGCCAGCAGCCAAGACCTCCTAGTTGGTGAGCAGTTCTTC. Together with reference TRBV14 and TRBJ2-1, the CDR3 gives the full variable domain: EAGVTQFPSHSVIEKGQTVTLRCDPISGHDNLYWYRRVMGKEIKFLLHFVKESKQDESGMPNNRFLAERTGGTYSTLKVQPAELEDSGVYFCASSQDLLVGEQFFGPGTRLTVL.

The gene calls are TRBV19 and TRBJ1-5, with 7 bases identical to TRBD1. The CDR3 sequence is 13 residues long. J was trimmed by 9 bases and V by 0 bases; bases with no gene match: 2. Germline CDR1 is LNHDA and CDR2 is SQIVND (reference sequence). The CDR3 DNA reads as TGTGCCAGTAGTATAGACCACAGGGGGCCCCAGCATTTT. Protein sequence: CASSIDHRGPQHF.

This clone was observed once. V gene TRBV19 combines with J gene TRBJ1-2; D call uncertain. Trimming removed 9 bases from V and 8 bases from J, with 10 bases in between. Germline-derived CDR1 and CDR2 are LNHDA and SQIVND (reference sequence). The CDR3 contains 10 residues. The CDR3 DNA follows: TGTGCCAGCCACTCGGGAGGCTACACCTTC. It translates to CASHSGGYTF.

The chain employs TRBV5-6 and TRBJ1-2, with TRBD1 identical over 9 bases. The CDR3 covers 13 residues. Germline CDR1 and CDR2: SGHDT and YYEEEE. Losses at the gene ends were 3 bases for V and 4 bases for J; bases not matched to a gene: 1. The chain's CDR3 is CASSSGQGYGYTF. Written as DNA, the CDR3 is TGTGCCAGCAGCTCGGGACAGGGCTATGGCTACACCTTC.

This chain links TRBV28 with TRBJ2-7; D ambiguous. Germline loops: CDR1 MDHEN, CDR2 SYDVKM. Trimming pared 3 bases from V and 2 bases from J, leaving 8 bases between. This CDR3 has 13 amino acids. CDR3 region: CASSLRVPYEQYF. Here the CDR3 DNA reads TGTGCCAGCAGTTTGAGAGTTCCCTACGAGCAGTACTTC.

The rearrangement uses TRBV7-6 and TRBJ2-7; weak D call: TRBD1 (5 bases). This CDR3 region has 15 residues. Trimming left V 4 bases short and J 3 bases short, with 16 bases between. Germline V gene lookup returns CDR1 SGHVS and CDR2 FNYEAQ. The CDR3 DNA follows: TGTGCCAGCAGCTCCCTACCGGACACTTACTACGAGCAGTACTTC. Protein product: CASSSLPDTYYEQYF.

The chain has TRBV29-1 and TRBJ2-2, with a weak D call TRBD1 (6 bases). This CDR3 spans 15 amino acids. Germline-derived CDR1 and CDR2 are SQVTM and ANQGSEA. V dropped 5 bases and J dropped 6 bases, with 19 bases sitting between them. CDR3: CSVWGHQRSAGELFF. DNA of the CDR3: TGCAGCGTTTGGGGACACCAAAGATCCGCCGGGGAGCTGTTTTTT.

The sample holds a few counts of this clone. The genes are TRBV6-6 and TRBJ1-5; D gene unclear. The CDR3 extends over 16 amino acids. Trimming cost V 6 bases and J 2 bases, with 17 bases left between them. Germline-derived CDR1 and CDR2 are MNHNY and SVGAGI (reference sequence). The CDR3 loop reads CASSPAGGAGNQPQHF. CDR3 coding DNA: TGTGCCAGCAGCCCCGCGGGCGGAGCGGGCAATCAGCCCCAGCATTTT.

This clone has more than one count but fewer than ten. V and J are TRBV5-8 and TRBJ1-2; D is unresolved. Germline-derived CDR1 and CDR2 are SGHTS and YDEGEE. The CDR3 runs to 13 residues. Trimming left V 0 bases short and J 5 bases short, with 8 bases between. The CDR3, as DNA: TGTGCCAGCAGCTTGGGAGGGAAGTATGGCTACACCTTC. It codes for CASSLGGKYGYTF.